This T cell receptor (beta chain) is from a study of cytomegalovirus exposure and HLA in healthy donors. TCRdb keeps only in-frame clones here, not all; method: immunoSEQ multiplex PCR. The sample includes over 20,000 clones, around 97% of them seen just once. Germline values: CDR1 SNHLY, CDR2 FYNNEI. J was trimmed by 7 bases and V by 2 bases; bases with no gene match: 5. This CDR3 region has 15 residues. The sequencing input was PBMCs. The sequence was obtained from a man aged 25 to 40 in good health and CMV-seropositive. The chain employs TRBV2 and TRBJ2-5; 12 bases map to TRBD2. The CDR3 bases are TGTGCCAGCAGTGAATTGACTAGCGGGAGCGGGACCCAGTACTTC. Amino acid sequence: CASSELTSGSGTQYF.